This entry features one T cell receptor (beta chain) sequence. Its cognate antigen is unknown. Both 60 Vbeta primers and 13 Jbeta primers went into the PCR. Produced via immunoSEQ multiplex PCR; TCRdb's table is partial and in-frame only. The table includes under 200,000 clones, roughly four fifths detected once. Trimming removed 5 bases at V and 6 bases at J, with 13 bases between. Germline values: CDR1 SGHTA, CDR2 FQGTGA. The CDR3 consists of 13 residues. This sample stems from a study of cytomegalovirus exposure and HLA in healthy donors. Study summary: Inside one of the first data releases sat 85 million or so unique TCRs taken from HLA-typed donors. Findings and caveats of the study: The only immune exposure information that was available was CMV serostatus. The authors later found most CMV-associated TCR beta chains appeared HLA-restricted. Presence/absence analyses rested on an assumption that sequencing depth was roughly uniform across donors.

The clonotype was recovered from a woman under 30 in good health and CMV-seronegative. The chain is built from TRBV7-3 and TRBJ1-1, with a weak D call TRBD1 (6 bases). Sample: PBMCs. CDR3 nucleotides: TGTGCCAGCAGCGCACAGGGTCTTGCTGAAGCTTTCTTT. As protein: CASSAQGLAEAFF.